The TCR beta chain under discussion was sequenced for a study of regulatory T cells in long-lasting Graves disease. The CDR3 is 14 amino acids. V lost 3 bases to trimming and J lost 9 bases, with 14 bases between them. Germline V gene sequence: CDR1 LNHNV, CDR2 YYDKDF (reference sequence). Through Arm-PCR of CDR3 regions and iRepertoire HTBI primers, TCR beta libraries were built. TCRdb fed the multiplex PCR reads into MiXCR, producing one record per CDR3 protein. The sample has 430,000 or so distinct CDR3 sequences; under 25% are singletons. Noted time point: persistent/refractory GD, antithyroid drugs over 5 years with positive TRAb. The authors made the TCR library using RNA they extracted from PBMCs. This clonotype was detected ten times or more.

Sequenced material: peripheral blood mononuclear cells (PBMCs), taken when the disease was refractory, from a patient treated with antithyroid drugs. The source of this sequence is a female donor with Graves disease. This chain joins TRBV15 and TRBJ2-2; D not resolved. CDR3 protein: CATSRAIGHRELFF. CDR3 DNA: TGTGCCACCAGCAGGGCGATTGGGCATAGGGAGCTGTTTTTT. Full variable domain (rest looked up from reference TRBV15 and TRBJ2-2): DAMVIQNPRYQVTQFGKPVTLSCSQTLNHNVMYWYQQKSSQAPKLLFHYYDKDFNNEADTPDNFQSRRPNTSFCFLDIRSPGLGDTAMYLCATSRAIGHRELFFGEGSRLTVL.